This TCR beta chain stems from a study of T cells after yellow fever vaccination. In the study overall: It was SMART-Seq v4 Ultra Low Input that prepared the fractions with low cell numbers. Study-wide results and limits: Weaker in magnitude, the secondary response showed a faster peak on day 5 versus 15.

From germline, CDR1 is MDHEN and CDR2 SYDVKM. V was cut by 11 bases and J by 4 bases, with 16 bases left in between. The CDR3 extends over 13 amino acids. This clonotype was seen many times. The antigen is not known. Template switching by 5'RACE produced TCR cDNA, adding a universal primer site and UMIs. From the 5' RACE reads, TCRdb called clonotypes with MiXCR, one entry per CDR3 protein. This sample has 110,000 to 150,000 distinct CDR3 sequences, with about 6.9% found just once. The sequenced sample was CD4+ T cells sorted from PBMCs, obtained 10 days after the yellow fever booster vaccination. V is TRBV28 and J is TRBJ2-3; no clear D. This sequence originates from a man aged 30 to 39 who received the YFV17D yellow fever vaccine. CDR3 in amino acids: CAVGLVPPDTQYF. The CDR3, as DNA: TGTGCCGTCGGATTGGTCCCCCCAGATACGCAGTATTTT.